Below, 25 T cell receptor beta chains from the same sample are listed, as sequenced in a study of cytomegalovirus exposure and HLA in healthy donors (dated by TCRdb to 2016 to 2017). Libraries were constructed by the immunoSEQ multiplex PCR assay. The multiplex PCR relied on a mix of 60 forward primers for TCR Vbeta segments and 13 reverse primers for TCR Jbeta segments. Imported from immuneACCESS, the table was reduced by TCRdb to in-frame sequences with V and J called. These copies leave out some clones; in studies compared against another copy, an unresolved V gene accounts for under half, and the cause of the remainder is not known. The sample table shows 140,000 to 150,000 clones, and 82% are seen once. The ten largest account for 3% to 3.5% of the sample. Sequences were obtained from PBMCs. The receptor set was obtained from a male donor in good health and CMV-seronegative.

In the case of this clone: This sample includes further DNA sequences coding for the same CDR3. The V and J genes are TRBV4-2 and TRBJ2-7, with 10 bases fitting TRBD2. Germline trimming cut 4 bases from V and 5 bases from J; bases unmatched to any gene: 17. CDR1 and CDR2 (germline): LGHNA, YNFKEQ. CDR3 length: 18 amino acids. The CDR3 DNA follows: TGTGCCAGCAGCCCCGCGGGTACGTTCAGCGGGAGGGGGGACGAGCAGTACTTC. Protein product: CASSPAGTFSGRGDEQYF.

This rearrangement joins TRBV23-1 to TRBJ1-2, with D maybe TRBD1 (5 bases). TRBV23-1 is marked as an open reading frame, function uncertain. V was shortened by 2 bases and J by 8 bases, with 12 bases between the two germline ends. CDR3 length: 13 residues. CDR3 nucleotide sequence: TGCGCCAGCAGTCAAAGAGGGGCGGGGGGCTACACCTTC. Its protein is CASSQRGAGGYTF.

This clone was picked up one time. CDR3 sequence: CASSPELVLDEQYF. DNA of the CDR3: TGTGCCAGCAGCCCCGAACTAGTGTTGGACGAGCAGTACTTC. The genes are TRBV7-9 and TRBJ2-7; TRBD2 is a possible D gene (5 bases). The V gene lost 5 bases and the J gene lost 5 bases, with 16 bases spanning the gap. From germline, CDR1 is SEHNR and CDR2 FQNEAQ (reference sequence). The CDR3 loop spans 14 amino acids.

This chain connects TRBV6-5 to TRBJ1-6, with D tentatively TRBD1 (5 bases). Per the germline V gene, CDR1 is MNHEY and CDR2 is SVGAGI. This CDR3 is 14 amino acids long. Trimming removed 2 bases at V and 5 bases at J, with 7 bases between. This CDR3 is CASSYRGNNSPLHF. The CDR3 bases are TGTGCCAGCAGTTACAGGGGTAATAATTCACCCCTCCACTTT.

The chain combines TRBV5-1 with TRBJ2-3; TRBD2 is a possible D gene (6 bases). The V gene lost 4 bases and the J gene lost 2 bases, with 17 bases spanning the gap. The length of the CDR3 is 16 residues. Germline CDR1 SGHRS, CDR2 YFSETQ. The CDR3 DNA reads TGCGCCAGCAGCATCGGGACTCCAGATCCCACAGATACGCAGTATTTT. It specifies CASSIGTPDPTDTQYF.

This rearrangement joins TRBV27 to TRBJ2-5, with 14 bases fitting TRBD2. With the DNA end fitting TRBJ2-7 better, the J assignment may be wrong. CDR1 is MNHEY and CDR2 is SMNVEV in the germline V gene (reference sequence). This CDR3 is built from 16 residues. The CDR3 DNA reads as TGTGCCAGCAGTTTATCGGGGACTAGCGGGGGCTACGAGCAGTACTTC. This codes for CASSLSGTSGGYEQYF.

CDR3 nucleotides: TGCAGCGTGGGGGACAGTTTTGGAAACACCATATATTTT. Protein product: CSVGDSFGNTIYF. The V gene is TRBV29-1, the J gene TRBJ1-3, with 7 bases identical to TRBD1. J was trimmed by 3 bases and V by 6 bases; bases with no gene match: 5. Looked up from germline, CDR1 is SQVTM and CDR2 is ANQGSEA. This CDR3 has 13 amino acids.

The chain is built from TRBV5-4 and TRBJ1-1; tentative D call: TRBD1 (6 bases). Germline lookup yields CDR1 SGHNT and CDR2 YYREEE (reference sequence). Trimming shortened V by 0 bases and J by 7 bases, and 7 bases separated the two germline ends. CDR3 length equals 12 residues. The CDR3 here is CASSLGTVEAFF. DNA of the CDR3: TGTGCCAGCAGCTTGGGGACAGTTGAAGCTTTCTTT.

The chain has TRBV5-8 and TRBJ2-6, with 10 bases identical to TRBD1. The ends lost 4 bases at V and 0 bases at J; junction bases unmatched: 4. The CDR3 totals 17 residues. Germline V lookup: CDR1 SGHTS, CDR2 YDEGEE. The CDR3 region is CASSRDRGFSGANVLTF. CDR3 nucleotide sequence: TGTGCCAGCAGCCGGGACAGGGGATTCTCTGGGGCCAACGTCCTGACTTTC. Variable domain in full (rest from reference TRBV5-8 and TRBJ2-6): EAGVTQSPTHLIKTRGQQATLRCSPISGHTSVYWYQQALGLGLQFLLWYDEGEERNRGNFPPRFSGRQFPNYSSELNVNALELEDSALYLCASSRDRGFSGANVLTFGAGSRLTVL.

This sequence joins TRBV27 and TRBJ2-1, with 15 bases identical to TRBD2. J lost 3 bases, V lost 8 bases, and 8 bases had no gene match. CDR1 and CDR2 (germline): MNHEY, SMNVEV (reference sequence). CDR3 length equals 17 residues. CDR3 sequence reads: CASHPGLAGGYYNEQFF. The CDR3 DNA reads TGTGCCAGCCACCCGGGACTAGCGGGAGGATACTACAATGAGCAGTTCTTC.

Details on this clone: A read error may produce the germline difference seen at one junction end. V usage is TRBV29-1 and J usage is TRBJ2-1; 7 nucleotides match TRBD1. CDR1 is SQVTM and CDR2 is ANQGSEA in the germline V gene. This CDR3 has 12 amino acids. Here the CDR3 reads CSVEATGAEQFF. DNA of the CDR3: TGCAGCGTCGAAGCCACAGGGGCTGAGCAGTTCTTC.

The V call is TRBV19, the J call TRBJ1-2; TRBD1 matches at 10 bases. V trimming: 11 bases; J trimming: 8 bases; junction bases outside the gene matches: 8. The germline V gene has CDR1 LNHDA and CDR2 SQIVND (reference sequence). The CDR3 has 12 residues. The CDR3 sequence: CAGTGTGDGYTF. The CDR3 DNA reads as TGTGCCGGTACCGGGACAGGGGACGGCTACACCTTC. Combining the CDR3 with reference TRBV19 and TRBJ1-2 gives the whole variable domain DGGITQSPKYLFRKEGQNVTLSCEQNLNHDAMYWYRQDPGQGLRLIYYSQIVNDFQKGDIAEGYSVSREKKESFPLTVTSAQKNPTAFYLCAGTGTGDGYTFGSGTRLTVV.

V and J are TRBV7-8 and TRBJ2-1, with 10 bases matching TRBD2. CDR1 is SGHVS, CDR2 FQNEAQ, per germline. The CDR3 has 15 residues. J gave up 7 bases and V 2 bases, and 5 bases lay outside the gene matches. CDR3 sequence: CASSLSLAGRNEQFF. The CDR3 DNA sequence: TGTGCCAGCAGCTTATCACTAGCGGGGAGGAATGAGCAGTTCTTC.

This clone has a handful of counts. The chain recombines TRBV9 with TRBJ1-3; 8 bases align to TRBD1. The ends lost 5 bases at V and 1 base at J; junction bases unmatched: 2. Germline V lookup: CDR1 SGDLS, CDR2 YYNGEE. This CDR3 has 14 amino acids. The DNA for the CDR3 is TGTGCCAGCAGTACAGGGGGGTCTGGAAACACCATATATTTT. It encodes CASSTGGSGNTIYF.

The rearrangement uses TRBV29-1 and TRBJ2-3, with 7 positions matching TRBD1. The V segment lost 6 bases and the J segment 5 bases; nucleotides outside the gene matches: 5. The CDR3 has 12 amino acids. CDR1 and CDR2 from the germline V gene are SQVTM and ANQGSEA. The CDR3 spells CSVVTGVDTQYF. CDR3 nucleotides: TGCAGCGTGGTTACAGGGGTAGATACGCAGTATTTT.

This sequence joins TRBV7-9 and TRBJ2-7, with 10 bases aligning to TRBD1. The J segment lost 5 bases and the V segment lost 5 bases, leaving 9 bases of the junction unmatched. This CDR3 spans 15 amino acids. Germline CDR1 SEHNR, CDR2 FQNEAQ (reference sequence). The CDR3 protein is CASSRETGGLHEQYF. CDR3 sequence (DNA): TGTGCCAGCAGCAGAGAGACAGGGGGCCTCCACGAGCAGTACTTC.

The chain couples TRBV4-1 to TRBJ2-2; 9 bases align to TRBD1. This CDR3 is built from 15 residues. J gave up 4 bases and V 4 bases, and 4 bases lay outside the gene matches. Germline assignment: CDR1 MGHRA and CDR2 YSYEKL. The CDR3 DNA is TGCGCCAGCAGCCGTGGACAGGGGTTCACCGGGGAGCTGTTTTTT. It yields the protein CASSRGQGFTGELFF.

V gene TRBV4-3 combines with J gene TRBJ2-7; D not resolved. V was cut by 0 bases and J by 1 base, with 10 bases left in between. Germline-derived CDR1 and CDR2 are LGHNA and YSLEER. CDR3 length: 15 amino acids. The CDR3 sequence is CASSQDPGPSYEQYF. CDR3 DNA sequence: TGCGCCAGCAGCCAAGACCCGGGTCCTTCCTACGAGCAGTACTTC.

This clone has just a few counts. This chain joins TRBV19 and TRBJ2-1; D perhaps matches TRBD2 (6 bases). Germline V gene lookup returns CDR1 LNHDA and CDR2 SQIVND (reference sequence). The V end lost 5 bases, the J end lost 1 base, and 12 bases lay between the germline ends. This CDR3 contains 15 residues. CDR3 region: CASSPGLYSYNEQFF. The CDR3 DNA follows: TGTGCCAGTAGTCCGGGACTCTATTCCTACAATGAGCAGTTCTTC.

J is TRBJ2-1 and V is TRBV27; 7 bases agree with TRBD2. Per the germline V gene, CDR1 is MNHEY and CDR2 is SMNVEV (reference sequence). After removal of 3 bases from V and 3 bases from J, the junction contained 5 bases not matched to a gene. The CDR3 is 15 residues long. This CDR3 is CASSFGGGLYNEQFF. Here the CDR3 DNA reads TGTGCCAGCAGTTTCGGCGGGGGACTCTACAATGAGCAGTTCTTC.

The rearrangement joins TRBV15 to TRBJ2-2, with unresolved D. Per germline, CDR1 LNHNV and CDR2 YYDKDF (reference sequence). CDR3 length: 14 amino acids. Trimming pared 2 bases from V and 0 bases from J, leaving 4 bases between. In DNA form, the CDR3 reads TGTGCCACCAGCAGACTACCGAACACCGGGGAGCTGTTTTTT. Translation gives CATSRLPNTGELFF.

This chain links TRBV9 with TRBJ2-1; 8 nucleotides line up with TRBD2. The trim removed 3 bases at V and 10 bases at J, leaving 3 bases unmatched. Per the germline V gene, CDR1 is SGDLS and CDR2 is YYNGEE. This CDR3 region has 12 residues. The DNA of the CDR3 is TGTGCCAGCAGCGCAAGCGGGAGAGAGCAGTTCTTC. This encodes CASSASGREQFF.

This clone was seen a single time. The J gene is TRBJ1-2, the V gene TRBV7-2; D gene ambiguous. Germline CDR1 SGHTA, CDR2 FQGNSA. The CDR3 is 17 residues long. The ends were cut back, 5 bases at V and 0 bases at J, with 19 bases in the middle. In nucleotides, the CDR3 is TGTGCCAGCAGCCTACTAAAGGCCCTCGCAACTAACTATGGCTACACCTTC. Encoded protein: CASSLLKALATNYGYTF. The full variable domain, its missing parts supplied by reference TRBV7-2 and TRBJ1-2, is GAGVSQSPSNKVTEKGKDVELRCDPISGHTALYWYRQSLGQGLEFLIYFQGNSAPDKSGLPSDRFSAERTGGSVSTLTIQRTQQEDSAVYLCASSLLKALATNYGYTFGSGTRLTVV.

The chain employs TRBV28 and TRBJ2-7; 9 bases align to TRBD1. Germline V CDR1 and CDR2: MDHEN, SYDVKM. Unmatched junction bases numbered 10, after V lost 1 base and J lost 6 bases. CDR3 length equals 16 residues. The CDR3 region has the DNA TGTGCCAGCAGTTTATTTAGGGGACAGGGAGGTAGCGAGCAGTACTTC. Encoded protein: CASSLFRGQGGSEQYF.

The rearrangement joins TRBV7-2 to TRBJ1-1, with TRBD1 matching 9 bases. The CDR3 sequence is 14 residues long. Germline V gives CDR1 SGHTA, CDR2 FQGNSA. The V segment lost 5 bases and the J segment 6 bases; nucleotides outside the gene matches: 7. The CDR3 nucleotides read TGTGCCAGCAGCATCGACAGGGGGATCGCTGAAGCTTTCTTT. Protein sequence: CASSIDRGIAEAFF.